A single sample is the source of the 21 T cell receptor beta chains below, sequenced in a study of blood T cell repertoires in COVID-19. Using immunoSEQ multiplex PCR, the repertoire was profiled, and TCRdb retains in-frame clones only, with some absent. The sample contains some 89,000 clones, just over 90% of which appear only once. Sequencing was performed on peripheral blood. The receptors were sampled from a man aged 55 to 69 with acute or convalescent COVID-19.

The rearrangement uses TRBV19 and TRBJ1-5; D is unclear. Looked up from germline, CDR1 is LNHDA and CDR2 is SQIVND (reference sequence). The CDR3 covers 15 residues. V lost 3 bases and J 2 bases, leaving 11 bases between the germline ends. The CDR3 region is CASSIPGYGNQPQHF. CDR3 coding DNA: TGTGCCAGTAGTATTCCGGGTTATGGCAATCAGCCCCAGCATTTT.

The chain has TRBV30 and TRBJ1-5, with 8 bases matching TRBD1. Germline assignment: CDR1 GTSNPN and CDR2 SVGIG (reference sequence). After removal of 1 base from V and 5 bases from J, the junction contained 4 bases not matched to a gene. The CDR3 is made up of 14 amino acids. This CDR3 reads CAWSAGQVYQPQHF. The CDR3 DNA follows: TGTGCCTGGAGTGCGGGACAGGTATATCAGCCCCAGCATTTT.

The V call is TRBV7-2, the J call TRBJ1-4; TRBD1 might be the D (5 bases). The germline V and J ends were trimmed by 5 bases and 8 bases, with 18 bases remaining between them. Per the germline V gene, CDR1 is SGHTA and CDR2 is FQGNSA. CDR3 length equals 15 residues. Written as DNA, the CDR3 is TGTGCCAGCAGCCTCGGGGGAAGGGGCAGCGAAAAACTGTTTTTT. Amino acids: CASSLGGRGSEKLFF. Supplemented by reference TRBV7-2 and TRBJ1-4, the full variable domain reads GAGVSQSPSNKVTEKGKDVELRCDPISGHTALYWYRQSLGQGLEFLIYFQGNSAPDKSGLPSDRFSAERTGGSVSTLTIQRTQQEDSAVYLCASSLGGRGSEKLFFGSGTQLSVL.

This clone was recorded only once. The rearrangement uses TRBV14 and TRBJ1-1; D remains ambiguous. Germline V lookup: CDR1 SGHDN, CDR2 FVKESK. The CDR3 is 15 residues long. V lost 1 base and J 2 bases, leaving 11 bases between the germline ends. The CDR3 spells CASSQVRPLNTEAFF. The CDR3 DNA sequence: TGTGCCAGCAGCCAAGTGAGGCCTCTCAACACTGAAGCTTTCTTT.

The genes are TRBV5-1 and TRBJ1-3; D is possibly TRBD1 (5 bases). The CDR3 covers 18 residues. Trimming shortened V by 0 bases and J by 1 base, and 17 bases separated the two germline ends. Germline assignment: CDR1 SGHRS and CDR2 YFSETQ. Here the CDR3 reads CASSLVPGTGISGNTIYF. The CDR3 coding sequence is TGCGCCAGCAGCTTGGTTCCGGGGACTGGCATTTCTGGAAACACCATATATTTT.

The chain employs TRBV11-2 and TRBJ1-1; the D is unclear. Germline loops: CDR1 SGHAT, CDR2 FQNNGV. Deletions cut 5 bases from V and 5 bases from J, with 15 bases between. The CDR3 loop spans 14 amino acids. The CDR3 spells CASSHGRRGTEAFF. CDR3 nucleotides: TGTGCCAGCAGCCATGGACGGCGGGGAACTGAAGCTTTCTTT.

The chain recombines TRBV28 with TRBJ2-7; 10 bases line up with TRBD2. This CDR3 contains 13 residues. Germline V gene sequence: CDR1 MDHEN, CDR2 SYDVKM. With 5 bases clipped from V and 6 bases from J, the junction kept 4 bases outside the gene matches. In DNA form, the CDR3 reads TGTGCCAGCAGTAGCGGGGGGGTGGGCGAGCAGTACGTC. This encodes CASSSGGVGEQYV.

This clone has only one observation. The rearrangement uses TRBV6-5 and TRBJ1-1, with TRBD1 identical over 7 bases. J was trimmed by 7 bases and V by 6 bases; bases with no gene match: 8. CDR1 and CDR2 from the germline V gene are MNHEY and SVGAGI. This CDR3 region has 13 residues. CDR3 sequence (DNA): TGTGCCAGCAGGGACAGGACAGTTAGTGAAGCTTTCTTT. This translates into CASRDRTVSEAFF.

The chain is built from TRBV18 and TRBJ2-5, with a possible D match to TRBD1 (5 bases). The CDR3 sequence is 14 residues long. V lost 2 bases to trimming and J lost 5 bases, with 12 bases between them. The germline V gene has CDR1 KGHSH and CDR2 LQKENI. As DNA, the CDR3 is TGTGCCAGCTCACCAGTCCTTGGGGCTGAGACCCAGTACTTC. Translating it yields CASSPVLGAETQYF.

The J gene is TRBJ2-7, the V gene TRBV5-1; D might be TRBD1 (6 bases). The CDR3 has 13 amino acids. The V end was cut by 0 bases, the J end by 5 bases, with 9 bases between. Germline V gene lookup returns CDR1 SGHRS and CDR2 YFSETQ. The CDR3 region has the DNA TGCGCCAGCAGCTTGGACAGGGCTAACGAGCAGTACTTC. As protein: CASSLDRANEQYF.

The genes are TRBV6-5 and TRBJ1-5; D is undetermined. V was trimmed by 9 bases and J by 2 bases, leaving 5 bases between them. This CDR3 has 11 residues. The germline CDR1 and CDR2 sequences are MNHEY and SVGAGI. The CDR3 DNA sequence: TGTGCCAGATATGGCAATCAGCCCCAGCATTTT. Encoded protein: CARYGNQPQHF.

The V gene is TRBV30, the J gene TRBJ2-7; D unresolved. The V gene lost 5 bases and the J gene lost 4 bases, with 9 bases spanning the gap. The CDR3 extends over 11 amino acids. CDR1 is GTSNPN, CDR2 SVGIG, per germline (reference sequence). The CDR3 here is CAWRRVYEQYF. The CDR3 DNA reads TGTGCCTGGCGCCGGGTTTACGAGCAGTACTTC.

The chain links TRBV7-2 to TRBJ2-7; D perhaps matches TRBD1 (5 bases). Trimming shortened V by 4 bases and J by 6 bases, and 13 bases separated the two germline ends. The germline CDR1 and CDR2 sequences are SGHTA and FQGNSA. The CDR3 totals 13 residues. CDR3 coding DNA: TGTGCCAGCAGCTCTAACACAGGTCGCGAGCAGTACTTC. Its translation: CASSSNTGREQYF.

V usage is TRBV6-5 and J usage is TRBJ1-3, with D possibly being TRBD1 (6 bases). Deletions cut 7 bases from V and 4 bases from J, with 14 bases between. CDR1 and CDR2 (germline): MNHEY, SVGAGI. The CDR3 length is 14 residues. CDR3: CASTETGKGNTIYF. The CDR3 DNA reads as TGTGCCAGCACCGAAACAGGGAAGGGAAACACCATATATTTT.

The CDR3, as DNA: TGTGCCAGTAGTCGAAACGCGGGGGTGGGAAATCAGCCCCAGCATTTT. This translates into CASSRNAGVGNQPQHF. The chain carries TRBV19 and TRBJ1-5, with D maybe TRBD1 (5 bases). The V end lost 5 bases, the J end lost 4 bases, and 18 bases lay between the germline ends. Germline values: CDR1 LNHDA, CDR2 SQIVND (reference sequence). The CDR3 contains 16 residues.

The chain joins TRBV7-2 to TRBJ1-2; TRBD1 matches 8 bases. Germline CDR1 and CDR2: SGHTA and FQGNSA. This CDR3 contains 11 residues. V trimming: 5 bases; J trimming: 13 bases; junction bases outside the gene matches: 6. In nucleotides, the CDR3 is TGTGCCAGCAGCGCCGGACAGGGTTTCACCTTC. Protein: CASSAGQGFTF.

The chain uses TRBV11-2 and TRBJ1-1, with D possibly being TRBD1 (6 bases). The CDR3 is made up of 15 amino acids. The V end was cut by 1 base, the J end by 0 bases, with 9 bases between. Germline V gives CDR1 SGHAT, CDR2 FQNNGV. For the CDR3, the DNA is TGTGCCAGCAGCTTAGCAGGGGCCATGAACACTGAAGCTTTCTTT. It is translated as CASSLAGAMNTEAFF.

V and J are TRBV12-3 or TRBV12-4 and TRBJ1-1, with a tentative D call TRBD1 (5 bases). V was shortened by 7 bases and J by 5 bases, with 11 bases between the two germline ends. CDR3 length: 12 residues. CDR3 protein: CASIQGTTEAFF. The CDR3 DNA follows: TGTGCCAGCATTCAGGGAACTACTGAAGCTTTCTTT.

The chain is built from TRBV5-5 and TRBJ1-5; possibly TRBD1 for D (6 bases). The CDR3 length is 14 residues. The V end lost 1 base, the J end lost 4 bases, and 9 bases lay between the germline ends. Germline CDR1 and CDR2: SGHKS and YYEKEE (reference sequence). Here the CDR3 reads CASSLKDRNQPQHF. The CDR3 coding sequence is TGTGCCAGCAGCTTGAAGGACAGAAATCAGCCCCAGCATTTT.

This rearrangement joins TRBV7-2 to TRBJ2-2; 7 bases agree with TRBD1. From germline, CDR1 is SGHTA and CDR2 FQGNSA. The CDR3 runs to 16 residues. Germline trimming cut 4 bases from V and 4 bases from J; bases unmatched to any gene: 9. CDR3 in amino acids: CASSSYLTGTTGELFF. The CDR3 nucleotides are TGTGCCAGCAGCTCCTACTTGACAGGGACCACCGGGGAGCTGTTTTTT.

This clone was counted a single time. The J gene is TRBJ1-5, the V gene TRBV2; 12 positions match TRBD1. The V segment lost 7 bases and the J segment 2 bases; nucleotides outside the gene matches: 3. CDR1 SNHLY and CDR2 FYNNEI come from the germline V gene. The CDR3 sequence is 15 residues long. The CDR3 protein is CASIGTGGGNQPQHF. CDR3 DNA sequence: TGTGCCAGCATCGGGACAGGGGGCGGCAATCAGCCCCAGCATTTT.